These T cell receptor beta chains were read from a single sample in a study of blood T cell repertoires in COVID-19. Method: immunoSEQ multiplex PCR; TCRdb's copy keeps in-frame clones and lacks some. The sample consists of 240,000 or so clones, about 80% of them appearing once. What was sequenced was peripheral blood. These receptors all come from a woman older than 75 with acute or convalescent COVID-19. The CDR3 runs from the conserved cysteine through the conserved F or W. D genes are given only for firm matches. Only part of the rows carry a size: once, few, many, or a class if the clone is expanded.

j_call v_call d_call clone_size cdr3_nt cdr3_aa
TRBJ2-3 TRBV7-2 TRBD2 NA TGTGCCAGCAGCTTGATTGGTGCGGGGGGGTTCGCAGATACGCAGTATTTT CASSLIGAGGFADTQYF
TRBJ2-3 TRBV18 TRBD2 NA TGTGCCAGCTCGCAGGCTAGCGGGGCTAGCACAGATACGCAGTATTTT CASSQASGASTDTQYF
TRBJ1-6 TRBV13 NA NA TGTGCCAGCAGCTTACAGGGGAGGGATTCACCCCTCCACTTT CASSLQGRDSPLHF
TRBJ2-4 TRBV6-1 TRBD1 once TGTGCCAGCAGTGAAGGGGCAGGGGGCCGCATTCAGTACTTC CASSEGAGGRIQYF
TRBJ1-2 TRBV14 NA NA TGTGCCAGCAGCCCTGGGACTTGGGGCTACACCTTC CASSPGTWGYTF
TRBJ2-1 TRBV16 TRBD2 NA TGTGCCAGCAGCCACCCGACTAGCGGGAGTCACAATGAGCAGTTCTTC CASSHPTSGSHNEQFF
TRBJ1-1 TRBV5-1 TRBD1 once TGCGCCAGCAGCTTACAGGGGGCCCCTGTCACTGAAGCTTTCTTT CASSLQGAPVTEAFF
TRBJ2-7 TRBV7-9 TRBD1 NA TGTGCCAGCAGCTTAGCGTGGGGACAGGTATCCTACGAGCAGTACTTC CASSLAWGQVSYEQYF
TRBJ2-2 TRBV7-9 NA NA TGTGCCAGCAGCTTAGGGGCAGGGAACACCGGGGAGCTGTTTTTT CASSLGAGNTGELFF
TRBJ1-2 TRBV6-5 TRBD1 NA TGTGCCAGCAACGAACAAGGGGGCAGAGGCTACACCTTC CASNEQGGRGYTF
TRBJ1-6 TRBV15 TRBD1 NA TGTGCCACCAGCAGACCCGGGACAGGGGGAGGTAATTCACCCCTCCACTTT CATSRPGTGGGNSPLHF
TRBJ2-1 TRBV2 TRBD1 many TGTGCCAGCAGGGAAGGGACAGGGGGCGTTATTCCCTACAATGAGCAGTTCTTC CASREGTGGVIPYNEQFF
TRBJ1-2 TRBV15 TRBD1 NA TGTGCCACCTCCCCCCGGGACAGCTATGGCTACACCTTC CATSPRDSYGYTF
TRBJ1-5 TRBV7-2 NA NA TGTGCCAGCAGCTTAGCGCCAGGGATGGGCAATCAGCCCCAGCATTTT CASSLAPGMGNQPQHF
TRBJ1-1 TRBV5-1 TRBD1 NA TGCGCCAGCAGCCCCGGACAGGTAGGCTGGAACACTGAAGCTTTCTTT CASSPGQVGWNTEAFF
TRBJ1-5 TRBV12-3/TRBV12-4 NA NA TGTGCCAGCAGAGGGGGTTCTCAGCCCCAGCATTTT CASRGGSQPQHF
TRBJ2-1 TRBV9 NA NA TGTGCCAGCAGCGATAGACAAGACAATGAGCAGTTCTTC CASSDRQDNEQFF